A selection of T cell receptor beta chains follows, all from one sample in a study of cytomegalovirus exposure and HLA in healthy donors. Method: immunoSEQ multiplex PCR; TCRdb's copy keeps in-frame clones and lacks some. Among 100,000 to 150,000 clones listed, about three quarters were seen once. Sequencing was carried out using PBMCs. The receptors here all came from a woman aged 55-70 years in good health and CMV-seropositive. CDR3s include the opening cysteine and the closing phenylalanine or tryptophan.

TRBJ2-3	TRBV6-5	CASRRMTGTDTQYF
TRBJ2-7	TRBV4-1	CASSQELQYEQYF
TRBJ2-1	TRBV11-2	CASSQSRASGTKRNEQFF
TRBJ2-7	TRBV7-2	CASSEYFAMSYEQYF
TRBJ2-5	TRBV27	CASSSGLAGLQETQYF
TRBJ2-1	TRBV7-2	CASSLGLAGYNEQFF
TRBJ2-3	TRBV5-1	CASSLDGLAGVNTQYF
TRBJ2-3	TRBV11-3	CASSYGRTDTQYF
TRBJ2-2	TRBV18	CASSPQGAGHTGELFF
TRBJ2-3	TRBV4-3	CASSQEKAGGTDTQYF
TRBJ2-5	TRBV4-2	CASSSGGAGETQYF
TRBJ2-2	TRBV30	CALKRGGETGELFF
TRBJ2-3	TRBV9	CASSVSGSSTDTQYF
TRBJ2-7	TRBV7-2	CASSLKGYEQYF
TRBJ2-7	TRBV5-1	CASTPRASLPGLSYEQYF
TRBJ2-1	TRBV4-2	CASSQKSGRAQGEQFF
TRBJ2-7	TRBV6-5	CASSYSSGNYEQYF
TRBJ2-7	TRBV21-1	CASSQPTSIHEQYF
TRBJ1-4	TRBV15	CATSRERDRGGKLFF
TRBJ1-5	TRBV9	CASSVGGNSNQPQHF
TRBJ2-4	TRBV5-1	CASSLTGGAVKNIQYF
TRBJ1-2	TRBV6-1	CASRGGGTNYGYTF
TRBJ1-1	TRBV9	CASSPRTGADTEAFF
TRBJ2-3	TRBV4-3	CASSLHRGEGSQYF
TRBJ1-2	TRBV7-2	CASSANPRGRDYGYTF
TRBJ1-4	TRBV5-1	CASSYRGPEEKLFF
TRBJ1-2	TRBV5-1	CASSIGQGNMDGYTF